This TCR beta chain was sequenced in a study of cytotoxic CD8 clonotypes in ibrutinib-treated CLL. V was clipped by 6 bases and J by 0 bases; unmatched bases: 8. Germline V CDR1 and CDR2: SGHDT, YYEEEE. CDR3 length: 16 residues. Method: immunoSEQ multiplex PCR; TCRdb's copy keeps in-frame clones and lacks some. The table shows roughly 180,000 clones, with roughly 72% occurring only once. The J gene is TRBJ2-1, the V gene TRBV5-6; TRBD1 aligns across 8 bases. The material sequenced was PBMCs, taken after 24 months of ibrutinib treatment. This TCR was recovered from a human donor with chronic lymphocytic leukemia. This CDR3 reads CASTRDRLSSYNEQFF. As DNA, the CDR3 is TGTGCCAGCACGCGGGACAGGCTAAGCTCCTACAATGAGCAGTTCTTC.